These 27 T cell receptor beta chains share one sample of origin, sequenced in a study of cytotoxic CD8 clonotypes in ibrutinib-treated CLL. Data came from immunoSEQ multiplex PCR; TCRdb stores just in-frame clones and leaves some out. Of some 130,000 clones in the sample, about 78% were seen once. Sequences were derived from PBMCs, sampled after 24 months of ibrutinib treatment. Receptors were obtained from a human donor with chronic lymphocytic leukemia.

The J gene is TRBJ2-1, the V gene TRBV4-3; 8 bases align to TRBD2. The CDR3 has 17 amino acids. Germline CDR1 reads LGHNA; CDR2 reads YSLEER. The J segment lost 9 bases and the V segment lost 0 bases, leaving 13 bases of the junction unmatched. This CDR3 reads CASSQDWGSASGREQFF. CDR3 DNA sequence: TGCGCCAGCAGCCAAGATTGGGGGTCGGCTAGCGGGCGTGAGCAGTTCTTC.

J is TRBJ1-2 and V is TRBV6-4, with a tentative D call TRBD1 (5 bases). The CDR3 sequence is 15 residues long. Trimming took 6 bases from V and 2 from J, leaving 16 bases between them. Germline lookup yields CDR1 MRHNA and CDR2 SNTAGT. The CDR3 sequence: CASRDTGDGNYGYTF. The CDR3 DNA reads TGTGCCAGCAGGGACACAGGCGACGGGAACTATGGCTACACCTTC.

This clone was observed once. The J gene is TRBJ2-2, the V gene TRBV30; a possible D gene is TRBD1 (6 bases). Germline V gene lookup returns CDR1 GTSNPN and CDR2 SVGIG (reference sequence). V lost 5 bases, J lost 0 bases, and 16 bases lay in between. The CDR3 runs to 16 residues. The CDR3 protein is CAWDPDRRSNTGELFF. The CDR3, as DNA: TGTGCCTGGGACCCCGACAGGAGATCGAACACCGGGGAGCTGTTTTTT.

Here the CDR3 DNA reads TGTGCCTGGAGTTTCCTAGCGGGGGCCCGGGATACGCAGTATTTT. It is translated as CAWSFLAGARDTQYF. The chain uses TRBV30 and TRBJ2-3, with TRBD2 matching over 10 bases. This CDR3 is built from 15 residues. Germline CDR1 is GTSNPN and CDR2 is SVGIG (reference sequence). Losses at the gene ends were 2 bases for V and 6 bases for J; bases not matched to a gene: 8.

This rearrangement joins TRBV2 to TRBJ2-5; no clear D. The CDR3 loop spans 13 amino acids. The V gene lost 10 bases and the J gene lost 3 bases, with 15 bases spanning the gap. Germline V gene sequence: CDR1 SNHLY, CDR2 FYNNEI. Here the CDR3 DNA reads TGTGCCACAGCCGGGTTGGGGAAAGAGACCCAGTACTTC. This gives the protein CATAGLGKETQYF. The full variable domain, with the rest looked up from reference TRBV2 and TRBJ2-5, is EPEVTQTPSHQVTQMGQEVILRCVPISNHLYFYWYRQILGQKVEFLVSFYNNEISEKSEIFDDQFSVERPDGSNFTLKIRSTKLEDSAMYFCATAGLGKETQYFGPGTRLLVL.

The DNA for the CDR3 is TGTGCCAGCAGACGGAATAATGAAAAACTGTTTTTT. Translated, it gives CASRRNNEKLFF. This chain joins TRBV6-5 and TRBJ1-4; D is unclear. V dropped 6 bases and J dropped 4 bases, with 6 bases sitting between them. The CDR3 is 12 residues long. The germline CDR1 and CDR2 sequences are MNHEY and SVGAGI.

V gene TRBV28 combines with J gene TRBJ1-2; 9 bases match TRBD1. Germline V CDR1 and CDR2: MDHEN, SYDVKM. The trim removed 6 bases at V and 5 bases at J, leaving 13 bases unmatched. The CDR3 contains 16 residues. CDR3 amino acids: CASRPAGTGQWYGYTF. The DNA of the CDR3 is TGTGCCAGCAGACCCGCCGGGACAGGGCAATGGTATGGCTACACCTTC.

This chain joins TRBV19 and TRBJ1-4; 7 bases fit TRBD1. Trimming took 9 bases from V and 3 from J; bases not matched to a gene: 7. Germline V gene lookup returns CDR1 LNHDA and CDR2 SQIVND (reference sequence). The CDR3 is 14 residues long. This CDR3 reads CASAPGTANEKLFF. In DNA, the CDR3 is TGTGCCAGCGCCCCCGGGACAGCTAATGAAAAACTGTTTTTT.

This clone was picked up one time. The CDR3 here is CASSYDLAGAQETQYF. CDR3 nucleotide sequence: TGTGCCAGCAGTTACGATCTGGCAGGGGCTCAAGAGACCCAGTACTTC. V and J are TRBV6-5 and TRBJ2-5, with D maybe TRBD1 (6 bases). This CDR3 has 16 residues. V lost 2 bases to trimming and J lost 2 bases, with 15 bases between them. Germline V gene sequence: CDR1 MNHEY, CDR2 SVGAGI.

The chain combines TRBV27 with TRBJ1-5; D remains ambiguous. The CDR3 loop spans 12 amino acids. V dropped 3 bases and J dropped 7 bases, with 7 bases sitting between them. Germline V gene sequence: CDR1 MNHEY, CDR2 SMNVEV (reference sequence). CDR3 in DNA: TGTGCCAGCAGTTTTGTAGGGCAGCCCCAGCATTTT. It codes for CASSFVGQPQHF.

The chain links TRBV5-1 to TRBJ2-2; TRBD2 matches 8 bases. This CDR3 region has 16 residues. Trimming removed 4 bases from V and 6 bases from J; junction bases left unmatched: 11. Per germline, CDR1 SGHRS and CDR2 YFSETQ. The CDR3 bases are TGCGCCAGCAGCACCTTAGCGGGACTGGGGGCCGGGGAGCTGTTTTTT. This translates into CASSTLAGLGAGELFF.

This rearrangement joins TRBV18 to TRBJ2-1, with D unclear. The V gene lost 3 bases and the J gene lost 6 bases, with 12 bases spanning the gap. The length of the CDR3 is 14 residues. Germline V gives CDR1 KGHSH, CDR2 LQKENI. The CDR3 nucleotides are TGTGCCAGCTCACCCACCCCCCCCGGCAATGAGCAGTTCTTC. This encodes CASSPTPPGNEQFF.

This chain links TRBV7-9 with TRBJ2-7; 7 positions agree with TRBD1. Germline assignment: CDR1 SEHNR and CDR2 FQNEAQ (reference sequence). With 5 bases clipped from V and 4 bases from J, the junction kept 11 bases outside the gene matches. The CDR3 has 15 amino acids. The CDR3 protein is CASSRHTETGYEQYF. CDR3 sequence (DNA): TGTGCCAGCAGCCGACATACCGAGACAGGGTACGAGCAGTACTTC.

This sequence joins TRBV5-6 and TRBJ1-2; D perhaps matches TRBD1 (5 bases). This CDR3 has 12 amino acids. V lost 0 bases and J 8 bases, leaving 8 bases between the germline ends. The germline V gene encodes CDR1 SGHDT and CDR2 YYEEEE. CDR3 loop: CASSLGDRGYTF. In nucleotides, the CDR3 is TGTGCCAGCAGCTTGGGGGACCGAGGCTACACCTTC.

The J gene is TRBJ1-5, the V gene TRBV2; unclear D gene. Trimming left V 5 bases short and J 3 bases short, with 5 bases between. The germline V gene encodes CDR1 SNHLY and CDR2 FYNNEI. CDR3 size: 12 residues. The CDR3 DNA is TGTGCCAGCAGTCCACCCAATCAGCCCCAGCATTTT. Translated: CASSPPNQPQHF.

V is TRBV5-1 and J is TRBJ2-2, with TRBD1 matching over 7 bases. J lost 6 bases, V lost 6 bases, and 11 bases had no gene match. Germline CDR1 is SGHRS and CDR2 is YFSETQ. The CDR3 consists of 15 residues. The CDR3 protein is CASNRGPSGAGELFF. CDR3 nucleotide sequence: TGCGCCAGCAATAGGGGGCCGAGTGGCGCCGGGGAGCTGTTTTTT.

The V call is TRBV7-2, the J call TRBJ1-2, with D unresolved. V lost 7 bases to trimming and J lost 7 bases, with 13 bases between them. CDR1 is SGHTA and CDR2 is FQGNSA in the germline V gene. The CDR3 is 12 residues long. The CDR3 region has the DNA TGTGCCAGCACCACTAGCTGGGGTGGCTACACCTTC. It is translated as CASTTSWGGYTF.

This clone was detected only a few times. The chain recombines TRBV30 with TRBJ2-3, with D possibly being TRBD1 or TRBD2 (5 bases each). The V end was cut by 3 bases, the J end by 5 bases, with 18 bases between. Germline loops: CDR1 GTSNPN, CDR2 SVGIG (reference sequence). CDR3 length: 15 residues. DNA of the CDR3: TGTGCCTGGAGGGGTCCGGGACCCCAGTTAGATACGCAGTATTTT. It translates to CAWRGPGPQLDTQYF.

The count of this clone is one. The chain recombines TRBV29-1 with TRBJ2-1; TRBD1 aligns across 9 bases. The germline gives CDR1 SQVTM, CDR2 ANQGSEA. The J segment lost 6 bases and the V segment lost 7 bases, leaving 10 bases of the junction unmatched. CDR3 length equals 14 residues. The CDR3 nucleotides are TGCAGCGCCAAACCGGGACAGGGCACCAATGAGCAGTTCTTC. Translating gives CSAKPGQGTNEQFF.

The rearrangement joins TRBV6-1 to TRBJ2-5, with 14 positions matching TRBD2. CDR1 is MNHNS, CDR2 SASEGT, per germline. Trimming removed 3 bases from V and 4 bases from J; junction bases left unmatched: 4. CDR3 length: 16 residues. The CDR3 here is CASSDAGTSGRETQYF. For the CDR3, the DNA is TGTGCCAGCAGTGACGCCGGGACTAGCGGGAGAGAGACCCAGTACTTC.

CDR3 amino acids: CASSWDPNNEQFF. The CDR3 nucleotides are TGTGCCAGCAGCTGGGACCCAAACAATGAGCAGTTCTTC. This chain uses TRBV7-2 with TRBJ2-1, with D perhaps given as TRBD1 or TRBD2 (5 bases each). The CDR3 has 13 amino acids. V lost 4 bases and J 5 bases, leaving 9 bases between the germline ends. Germline CDR1 and CDR2: SGHTA and FQGNSA.

The chain combines TRBV11-2 with TRBJ1-1, with D uncertain. V was cut by 2 bases and J by 1 base, with 11 bases left in between. Germline CDR1 SGHAT, CDR2 FQNNGV. This CDR3 is built from 15 residues. The CDR3 DNA sequence: TGTGCCAGCAGCTTAATCTGGCGGGGGAACACTGAAGCTTTCTTT. It codes for CASSLIWRGNTEAFF.

The V gene is TRBV18, the J gene TRBJ2-7, with 10 bases lining up with TRBD1. The germline V gene has CDR1 KGHSH and CDR2 LQKENI. The J segment lost 4 bases and the V segment lost 5 bases, leaving 5 bases of the junction unmatched. CDR3 length equals 14 residues. The CDR3 here is CASSAGQGGYEQYF. The DNA for the CDR3 is TGTGCCAGCTCAGCCGGACAGGGGGGGTACGAGCAGTACTTC.

This clone was recorded a few times. V gene TRBV20-1 combines with J gene TRBJ1-2; D unclear. Germline V gives CDR1 DFQATT, CDR2 SNEGSKA (reference sequence). This CDR3 region has 9 residues. V was clipped by 3 bases and J by 10 bases, with 6 bases between them. In nucleotides, the CDR3 is TGCAGTGCTAGCGGACCCTACACCTTC. Translation: CSASGPYTF.

The chain uses TRBV30 and TRBJ2-2; tentatively, D is TRBD2 (6 bases). Germline CDR1 GTSNPN, CDR2 SVGIG (reference sequence). V was clipped by 0 bases and J by 4 bases, with 12 bases between them. There are 15 residues in the CDR3. In DNA, the CDR3 is TGTGCCTGGAGTGTAGGAGGGGCGGCCACCGGGGAGCTGTTTTTT. Translated: CAWSVGGAATGELFF.

This clone was picked up one time. The chain is built from TRBV18 and TRBJ2-7; 13 bases are a match to TRBD2. There are 17 residues in the CDR3. Germline loops: CDR1 KGHSH, CDR2 LQKENI. J was trimmed by 2 bases and V by 3 bases; bases with no gene match: 7. The CDR3 DNA sequence: TGTGCCAGCTCACCCCCTACAACTAGCGGGAGGGCCTACGAGCAGTACTTC. Translation gives CASSPPTTSGRAYEQYF.

The rearrangement joins TRBV29-1 to TRBJ1-4, with D hard to call. V lost 5 bases and J 6 bases, leaving 16 bases between the germline ends. This CDR3 comprises 14 residues. Germline loops: CDR1 SQVTM, CDR2 ANQGSEA. The chain's CDR3 is CSVPDTGADEKLFF. CDR3 DNA: TGCAGCGTTCCTGACACCGGCGCGGATGAAAAACTGTTTTTT.